The source of this T cell receptor beta chain is a study of cytomegalovirus exposure and HLA in healthy donors. The PCR made use of 60 Vbeta and 13 Jbeta primers. Repertoires were generated with immunoSEQ multiplex PCR, while TCRdb's copy carries only in-frame clones and drops some. The table records tens of thousands of clones, around 80% of them present only once. A word on this clone: Antigen: not known.

General observations from the study: Accurate prediction of most subjects' HLA-A and HLA-B alleles from TCR beta sequences was reported. Most TCR beta V segments were productive about 87% or about 30% of the time in an earlier analysis. Immune exposure information comprised only CMV serostatus. As a later analysis revealed, most CMV-associated TCR beta chains appeared HLA-restricted.

Sequencing used PBMCs. The source of this sequence is a middle-aged man in good health and CMV-seropositive.

DNA for the CDR3: TGCGCCAGCAGCTCCGGGACAGGAAATCAGCCCCAGCATTTT. Translation: CASSSGTGNQPQHF. The rearrangement links TRBV5-1 to TRBJ1-5; 8 bases fit TRBD1. V trimming: 3 bases; J trimming: 4 bases; junction bases outside the gene matches: 3. The length of the CDR3 is 14 residues. The germline V gene encodes CDR1 SGHRS and CDR2 YFSETQ.